This TCR beta chain was sequenced during a study of cytomegalovirus exposure and HLA in healthy donors. PCR was performed using 60 Vbeta and 13 Jbeta primers. Measured with immunoSEQ multiplex PCR; TCRdb has only the in-frame clones, and not every one. This listing includes 220,000 or so clones. The CDR3 has 17 residues. Per germline, CDR1 SGHAT and CDR2 FQNNGV. The trim removed 1 base at V and 2 bases at J, leaving 11 bases unmatched. This TCR was sampled from a girl aged 2-15 years in good health and CMV-seropositive. Sequenced sample: PBMCs. This chain joins TRBV11-2 and TRBJ2-7; 7 nucleotides agree with TRBD2. DNA for the CDR3: TGTGCCAGCAGCTTAGTGGTTGAGGGAGGGAATCCCTACGAGCAGTACTTC. Its translation: CASSLVVEGGNPYEQYF.